These 7 T cell receptor beta chains originate from one sample sequenced in a study of post-analysis software for immune sequencing data. Antigen specificity for these receptors is unknown. Unique molecular identifiers tagged the TCR beta cDNA libraries. A single record per CDR3 protein comes from TCRdb applying MiXCR to the PCR reads. Among fewer than 550,000 distinct CDR3 sequences, around 34% were seen once, and the ten largest hold roughly 6%. Study conclusions and caveats: Patients showed TRBV5-6, TRBV5-1 and TRBV20-1 among 4 or 5 TRBV segments more frequent than in controls.

Sequenced input: blood. All receptors come from a girl between 2 and 17 years old with multiple sclerosis.

The chain uses TRBV12-3 or TRBV12-4 and TRBJ2-1; 12 bases match TRBD1. This CDR3 has 15 residues. V was clipped by 6 bases and J by 4 bases; unmatched bases: 4. The CDR3 region is CASSRDRGLYNEQFF. The CDR3 coding sequence is TGTGCCAGCAGCCGGGACAGGGGGCTTTACAATGAGCAGTTCTTC.

The chain links TRBV10-2 to TRBJ2-3; possible D gene TRBD2, 6 bases. The V end was cut by 4 bases, the J end by 0 bases, with 11 bases between. Germline CDR1 reads WSHSY; CDR2 reads SAAADI. The CDR3 covers 15 residues. The CDR3 is CASSVRRGSTDTQYF. In DNA, the CDR3 is TGCGCCAGCAGTGTAAGGAGGGGTAGCACAGATACGCAGTATTTT.

This clonotype was seen only a few times. The V gene is TRBV5-1, the J gene TRBJ2-3, with a weak D call TRBD1 (7 bases). V lost 4 bases and J lost 5, with 14 bases in between. This CDR3 is 14 amino acids long. Germline V gene data show CDR1 as SGHRS and CDR2 as YFSETQ. CDR3 sequence reads: CASSAGQWQDTQYF. The CDR3 DNA is TGCGCCAGCAGCGCGGGACAGTGGCAAGATACGCAGTATTTT.

The V call is TRBV6-5, the J call TRBJ2-4; D might be TRBD1 (5 bases). There are 16 residues in the CDR3. Germline loops: CDR1 MNHEY, CDR2 SVGAGI. Trimming stripped 2 bases from V and 1 base from J, with 12 bases between. The CDR3 region is CASSYPRAGAKNIQYF. CDR3 nucleotides: TGTGCCAGCAGTTACCCCAGGGCCGGGGCCAAAAACATTCAGTACTTC.

This clonotype came up a few times. J is TRBJ2-5 and V is TRBV29-1, with D perhaps matching TRBD2 (6 bases). The germline CDR1 and CDR2 sequences are SQVTM and ANQGSEA. V gave up 8 bases and J gave up 5 bases, with 18 bases separating them. The CDR3 runs 13 residues. The DNA for the CDR3 is TGCAGCCTGTGGGAGGCAGAACAGGAGACCCAGTACTTC. Amino acids: CSLWEAEQETQYF.

The chain has TRBV7-9 and TRBJ1-5, with unresolved D. V was cut by 5 bases and J by 2 bases, with 10 bases left in between. The CDR3 has 14 residues. In germline, CDR1 is SEHNR, CDR2 FQNEAQ (reference sequence). This chain's CDR3 is CASSPGSGNQPQHF. DNA of the CDR3: TGTGCCAGCAGCCCGGGATCAGGCAATCAGCCCCAGCATTTT.

The chain links TRBV7-9 to TRBJ2-7; D gene unclear. V shed 5 bases and J shed 2 bases, with 16 bases lying between them. CDR1 is SEHNR and CDR2 is FQNEAQ in the germline V gene (reference sequence). This CDR3 has 15 residues. DNA for the CDR3: TGTGCCAGCAGCCCGAAACCCCTTACTACCTACGAGCAGTACTTC. Its translation is CASSPKPLTTYEQYF.